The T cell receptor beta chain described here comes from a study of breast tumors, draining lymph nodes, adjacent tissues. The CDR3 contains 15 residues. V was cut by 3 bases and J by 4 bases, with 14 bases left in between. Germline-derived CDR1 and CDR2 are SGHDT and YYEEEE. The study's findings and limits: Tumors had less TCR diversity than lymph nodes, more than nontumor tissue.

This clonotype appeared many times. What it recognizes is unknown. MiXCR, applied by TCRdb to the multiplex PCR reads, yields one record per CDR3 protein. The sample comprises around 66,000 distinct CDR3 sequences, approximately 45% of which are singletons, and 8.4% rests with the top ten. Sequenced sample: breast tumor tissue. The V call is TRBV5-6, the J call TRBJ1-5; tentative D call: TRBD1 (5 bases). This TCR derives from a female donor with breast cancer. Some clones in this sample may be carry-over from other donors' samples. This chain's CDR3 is CASSWGRLVNQPQHF. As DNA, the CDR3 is TGTGCCAGCAGCTGGGGGAGACTAGTTAATCAGCCCCAGCATTTT. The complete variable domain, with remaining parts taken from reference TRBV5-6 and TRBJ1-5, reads DAGVTQSPTHLIKTRGQQVTLRCSPKSGHDTVSWYQQALGQGPQFIFQYYEEEERQRGNFPDRFSGHQFPNYSSELNVNALLLGDSALYLCASSWGRLVNQPQHFGDGTRLSIL.